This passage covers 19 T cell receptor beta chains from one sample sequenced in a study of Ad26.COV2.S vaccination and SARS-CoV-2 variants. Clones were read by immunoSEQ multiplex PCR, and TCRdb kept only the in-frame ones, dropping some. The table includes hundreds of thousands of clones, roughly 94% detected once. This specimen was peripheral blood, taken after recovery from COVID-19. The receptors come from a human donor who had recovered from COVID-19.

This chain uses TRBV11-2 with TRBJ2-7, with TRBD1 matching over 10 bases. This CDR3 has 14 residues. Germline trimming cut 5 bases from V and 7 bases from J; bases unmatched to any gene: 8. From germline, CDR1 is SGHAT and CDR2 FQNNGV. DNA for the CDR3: TGTGCCAGCAGCCCCCTCGGGACAGGGGATGAGCAGTACTTC. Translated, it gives CASSPLGTGDEQYF.

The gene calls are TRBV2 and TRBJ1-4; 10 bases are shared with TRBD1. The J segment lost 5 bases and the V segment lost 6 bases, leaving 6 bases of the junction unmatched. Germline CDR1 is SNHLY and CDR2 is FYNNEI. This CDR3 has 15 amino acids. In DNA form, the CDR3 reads TGTGCCAGCAGGATACCGGGACAGGGGAATGAAAAACTGTTTTTT. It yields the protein CASRIPGQGNEKLFF.

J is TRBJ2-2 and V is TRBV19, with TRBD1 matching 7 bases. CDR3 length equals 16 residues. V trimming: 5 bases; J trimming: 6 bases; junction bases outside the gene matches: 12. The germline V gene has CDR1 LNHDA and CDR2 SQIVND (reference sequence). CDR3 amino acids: CASSQRTGYPSGELFF. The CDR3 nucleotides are TGTGCCAGTAGTCAAAGGACAGGTTATCCCTCCGGGGAGCTGTTTTTT.

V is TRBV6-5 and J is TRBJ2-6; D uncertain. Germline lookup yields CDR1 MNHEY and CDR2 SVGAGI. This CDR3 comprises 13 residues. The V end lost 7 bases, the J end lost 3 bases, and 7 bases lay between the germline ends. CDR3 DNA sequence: TGTGCCAGCACCAGATTTGGGGCCAACGTCCTGACTTTC. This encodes CASTRFGANVLTF.

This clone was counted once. CDR3 residues: CASSIIGGLPPQETQYF. CDR3 DNA: TGTGCCAGCAGTATTATTGGGGGCCTACCCCCTCAAGAGACCCAGTACTTC. The chain is built from TRBV2 and TRBJ2-5; D might be TRBD1 (6 bases). Germline V gene data show CDR1 as SNHLY and CDR2 as FYNNEI. V lost 5 bases to trimming and J lost 2 bases, with 21 bases between them. The CDR3 runs to 17 residues.

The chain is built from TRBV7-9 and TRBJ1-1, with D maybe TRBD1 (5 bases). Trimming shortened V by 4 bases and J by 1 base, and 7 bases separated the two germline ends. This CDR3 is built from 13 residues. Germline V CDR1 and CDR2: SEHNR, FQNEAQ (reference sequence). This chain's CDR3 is CASSWGTNTEAFF. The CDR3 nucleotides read TGTGCCAGCAGCTGGGGCACGAACACTGAAGCTTTCTTT. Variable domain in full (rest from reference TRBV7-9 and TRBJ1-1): DTGVSQNPRHKITKRGQNVTFRCDPISEHNRLYWYRQTLGQGPEFLTYFQNEAQLEKSRLLSDRFSAERPKGSFSTLEIQRTEQGDSAMYLCASSWGTNTEAFFGQGTRLTVV.

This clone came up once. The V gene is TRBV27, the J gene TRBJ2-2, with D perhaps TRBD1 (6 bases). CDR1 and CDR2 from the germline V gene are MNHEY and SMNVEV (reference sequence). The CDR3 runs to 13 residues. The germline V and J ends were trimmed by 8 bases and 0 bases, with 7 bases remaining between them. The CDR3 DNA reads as TGTGCCAGCGGGACACCGAACACCGGGGAGCTGTTTTTT. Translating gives CASGTPNTGELFF.

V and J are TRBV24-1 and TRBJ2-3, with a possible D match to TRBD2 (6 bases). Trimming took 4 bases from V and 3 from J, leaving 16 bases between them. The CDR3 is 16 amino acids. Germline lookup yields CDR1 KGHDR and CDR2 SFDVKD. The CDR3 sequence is CATSDTQPGGTDTQYF. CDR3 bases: TGTGCCACCAGTGACACCCAACCCGGGGGAACAGATACGCAGTATTTT.

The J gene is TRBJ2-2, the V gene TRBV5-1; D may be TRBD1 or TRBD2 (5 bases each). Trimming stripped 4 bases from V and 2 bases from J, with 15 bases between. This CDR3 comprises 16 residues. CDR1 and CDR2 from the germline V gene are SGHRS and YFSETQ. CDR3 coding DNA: TGCGCCAGCAGCCTCCTTGGGGGTACTAACACCGGGGAGCTGTTTTTT. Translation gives CASSLLGGTNTGELFF.

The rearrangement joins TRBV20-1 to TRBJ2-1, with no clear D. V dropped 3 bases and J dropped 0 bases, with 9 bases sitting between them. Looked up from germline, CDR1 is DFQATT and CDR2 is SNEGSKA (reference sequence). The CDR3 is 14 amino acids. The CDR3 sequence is CSASGRPSYNEQFF. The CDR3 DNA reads TGCAGTGCTAGTGGCAGGCCCTCCTACAATGAGCAGTTCTTC.

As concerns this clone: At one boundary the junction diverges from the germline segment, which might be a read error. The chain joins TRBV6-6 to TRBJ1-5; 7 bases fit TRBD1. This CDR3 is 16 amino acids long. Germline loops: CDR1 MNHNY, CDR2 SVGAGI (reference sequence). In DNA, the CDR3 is TGTGCCAGCAGTAACTCCGGGACAGATAGCAATCAGCCCCAGCATTTT. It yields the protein CASSNSGTDSNQPQHF.

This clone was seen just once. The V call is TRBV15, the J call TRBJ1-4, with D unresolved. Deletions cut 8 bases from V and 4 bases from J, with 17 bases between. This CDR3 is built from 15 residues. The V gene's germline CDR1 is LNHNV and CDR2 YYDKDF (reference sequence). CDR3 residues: CATRSPRGDNEKLFF. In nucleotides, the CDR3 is TGTGCCACCCGTTCGCCCCGGGGAGATAATGAAAAACTGTTTTTT.

CDR3 sequence reads: CASSQDFAGGPFLYNEQFF. CDR3 bases: TGTGCCAGCAGCCAAGACTTTGCGGGGGGGCCTTTCCTATACAATGAGCAGTTCTTC. J is TRBJ2-1 and V is TRBV3-1 (or the pseudogene TRBV3-2); 9 nucleotides line up with TRBD2. CDR3 length: 19 amino acids. The J segment lost 4 bases and the V segment lost 0 bases, leaving 13 bases of the junction unmatched. Per germline, CDR1 LGHDT and CDR2 YNNKEL (reference sequence).

CDR3 DNA sequence: TGTGCCACGGGGGAGGCCCGGGGCTCAACTAATGAAAAACTGTTTTTT. Encoded protein: CATGEARGSTNEKLFF. The chain employs TRBV5-4 and TRBJ1-4; the D gene is possibly TRBD1 (5 bases). Germline CDR1 is SGHNT and CDR2 is YYREEE (reference sequence). The CDR3 extends over 16 amino acids. V lost 9 bases and J 0 bases, leaving 18 bases between the germline ends.

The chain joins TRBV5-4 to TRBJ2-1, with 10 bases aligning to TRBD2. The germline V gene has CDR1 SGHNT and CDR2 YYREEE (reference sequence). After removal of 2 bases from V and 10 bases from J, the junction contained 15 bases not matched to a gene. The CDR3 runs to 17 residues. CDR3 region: CASSFPTSGVHSGEQFF. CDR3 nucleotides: TGTGCCAGCAGCTTCCCCACTAGCGGGGTACACTCCGGAGAGCAGTTCTTC.

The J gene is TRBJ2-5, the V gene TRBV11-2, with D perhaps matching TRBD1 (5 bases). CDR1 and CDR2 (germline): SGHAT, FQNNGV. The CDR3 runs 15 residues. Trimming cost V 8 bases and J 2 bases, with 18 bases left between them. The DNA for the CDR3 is TGTGCCAGCTCAGGCGGCAGGGCCAAGCAAGAGACCCAGTACTTC. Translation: CASSGGRAKQETQYF.

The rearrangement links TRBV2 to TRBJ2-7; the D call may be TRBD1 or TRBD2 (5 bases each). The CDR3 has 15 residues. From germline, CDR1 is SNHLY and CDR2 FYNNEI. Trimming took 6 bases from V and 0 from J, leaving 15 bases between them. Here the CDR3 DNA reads TGTGCCAGCAGCCCGGGACGGCGAAACTCCTACGAGCAGTACTTC. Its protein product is CASSPGRRNSYEQYF.

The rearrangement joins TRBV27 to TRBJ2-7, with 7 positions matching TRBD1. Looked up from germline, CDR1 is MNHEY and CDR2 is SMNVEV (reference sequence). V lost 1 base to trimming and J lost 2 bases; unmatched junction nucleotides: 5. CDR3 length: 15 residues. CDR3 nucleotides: TGTGCCAGCAGTTTATTCCGACAGGGAGCCTACGAGCAGTACTTC. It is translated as CASSLFRQGAYEQYF.

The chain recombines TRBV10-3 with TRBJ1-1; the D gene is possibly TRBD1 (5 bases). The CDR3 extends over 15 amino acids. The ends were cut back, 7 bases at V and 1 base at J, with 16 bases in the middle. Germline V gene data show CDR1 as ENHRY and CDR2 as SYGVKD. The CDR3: CAITGDSTGNTEAFF. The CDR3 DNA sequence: TGTGCCATCACTGGAGACAGCACAGGGAACACTGAAGCTTTCTTT.